The rows below give T cell receptor beta chains drawn from one sample of a study of T and B cells in COVID-19 patients. In TCRdb, the multiplex PCR reads were re-called with MiXCR into one record per CDR3 protein. The table records about 2,100 distinct CDR3 sequences, approximately 25% of them present only once. Sequencing input: blood. The receptors were sampled from a human donor with active COVID-19. CDR3s include the opening cysteine and the closing phenylalanine or tryptophan. The D gene is left open where the match is weak. Some rows have no size entry. The others give once, few or many, or a class for an expanded clone.

CDR3nt | CDR3aa | d_gene | j_gene | abundance | v_gene
TGTGCCAGTAGTGCGGGACAGGTGACTGATGGCTACACCTTC | CASSAGQVTDGYTF | TRBD1 | TRBJ1-2 | medium-sized | TRBV19
TGTGCCAGCAGCTCCACAGGGATTCAACACGAGCAGTACTTC | CASSSTGIQHEQYF | . | TRBJ2-7 | medium-sized | TRBV5-6
TGTGCCAGCAGGACAGGGGGCGCGGCCGGGGAGCTGTTTTTT | CASRTGGAAGELFF | TRBD1 | TRBJ2-2 | medium-sized | TRBV6-5
TGCGCCAGCAGAGTAACTAGCGGGAGTATCTATGAGCAGTTCTTC | CASRVTSGSIYEQFF | TRBD2 | TRBJ2-1 | few | TRBV5-1
TGTGCCAGTAACCAGGGGTACACTGAAGCTTTCTTT | CASNQGYTEAFF | . | TRBJ1-1 | few | TRBV19
TGTGCCAGCAGCTTGAAGGGCAGGGCCTACGAGCAGTACTTC | CASSLKGRAYEQYF | . | TRBJ2-7 | few | TRBV5-4
TGTGCCAGCAGCTTGTCCGGGAACTATGGCTACACCTTC | CASSLSGNYGYTF | . | TRBJ1-2 | medium-sized | TRBV5-6
TGTGCCAGCAGCCGTCTTGTAGCGGGAGCCCAAGAGACCCAGTACTTC | CASSRLVAGAQETQYF | TRBD2 | TRBJ2-5 | medium-sized | TRBV5-5
TGTGCCACCAGCAGTTCCACGGCTAGCAATCAGCCCCAGCATTTT | CATSSSTASNQPQHF | . | TRBJ1-5 | . | TRBV15
TGCAGTGCCCTCAAAAGTGGGGAGACGACCTACAATGAGCAGTTCTTC | CSALKSGETTYNEQFF | . | TRBJ2-1 | few | TRBV20-1